This is a list of T cell receptor beta chains from one sample in a study of PD-L1 blockade in urothelial cancer. Profiled with immunoSEQ multiplex PCR; TCRdb holds only in-frame clones, not every one. The sample contains 45,000 to 50,000 clones, roughly 88% of which appear only once. The sequencing here drew on PBMCs, taken around atezolizumab (anti-PD-L1) treatment. Source of these receptors: a man aged 80 or over with urothelial cancer. CDR3s include the opening cysteine and the closing phenylalanine or tryptophan. Fields, in order: J gene, D gene, V gene, CDR3 protein. D genes are given only for firm matches.

TRBJ1-2,TRBD1,TRBV30,CAWILPEGRGLGYTF
TRBJ1-4,.,TRBV11-2,CASSLRLDSNEKLFF
TRBJ2-2,TRBD1,TRBV11-3,CASSLGTGTGELFF
TRBJ1-5,.,TRBV6-6,CASSYSTGGNQPQHF
TRBJ1-1,.,TRBV4-1,CASSQAVNTEAFF
TRBJ2-2,.,TRBV6-1,CASSVGGNTGELFF
TRBJ2-3,.,TRBV21-1,CASSKRTVGRETDTQYF
TRBJ2-7,TRBD1,TRBV7-7,CASSEYRGKGREQYF
TRBJ2-3,TRBD2,TRBV7-2,CASSGRLAGPSTDTQYF
TRBJ2-3,.,TRBV4-3,CASSQDWSGVTDTQYF
TRBJ2-1,TRBD1,TRBV7-2,CASSLVRTGVREQFF
TRBJ2-2,.,TRBV6-5,CASRLVGAGELFF
TRBJ1-5,TRBD1,TRBV2,CASSEGVGGLRPQHF